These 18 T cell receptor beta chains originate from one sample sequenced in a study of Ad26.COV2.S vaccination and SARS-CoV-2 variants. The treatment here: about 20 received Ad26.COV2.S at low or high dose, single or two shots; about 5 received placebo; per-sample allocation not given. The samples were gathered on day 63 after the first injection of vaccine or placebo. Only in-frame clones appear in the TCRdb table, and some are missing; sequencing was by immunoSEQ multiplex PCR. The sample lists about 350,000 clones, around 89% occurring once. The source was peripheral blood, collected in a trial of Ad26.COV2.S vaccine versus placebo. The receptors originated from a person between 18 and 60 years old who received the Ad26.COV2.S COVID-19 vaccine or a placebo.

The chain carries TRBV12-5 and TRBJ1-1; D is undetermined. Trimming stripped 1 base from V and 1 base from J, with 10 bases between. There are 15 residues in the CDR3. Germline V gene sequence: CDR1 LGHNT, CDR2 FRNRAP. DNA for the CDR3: TGTGCTAGTGGTTTGGAAGGCATCTCGAACACTGAAGCTTTCTTT. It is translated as CASGLEGISNTEAFF.

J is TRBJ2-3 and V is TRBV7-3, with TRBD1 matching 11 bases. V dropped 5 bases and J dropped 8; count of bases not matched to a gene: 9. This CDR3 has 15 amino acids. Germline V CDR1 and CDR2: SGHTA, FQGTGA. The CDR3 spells CASSAQDRGLGTQYF. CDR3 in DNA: TGTGCCAGCAGCGCCCAGGACAGGGGGCTGGGTACGCAGTATTTT.

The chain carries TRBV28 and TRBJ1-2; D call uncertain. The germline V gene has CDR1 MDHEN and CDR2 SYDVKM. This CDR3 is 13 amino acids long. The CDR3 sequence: CAYNRGVNYGYTF. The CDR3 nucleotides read TGTGCTTACAATCGGGGAGTTAACTATGGCTACACCTTC.

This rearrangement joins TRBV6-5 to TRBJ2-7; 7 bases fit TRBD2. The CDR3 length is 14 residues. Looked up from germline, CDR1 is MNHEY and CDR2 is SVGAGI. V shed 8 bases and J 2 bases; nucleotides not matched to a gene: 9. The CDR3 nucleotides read TGTGCCAGCTTCAGGGAGGCGGGAGCCTACGAGCAGTACTTC. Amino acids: CASFREAGAYEQYF.

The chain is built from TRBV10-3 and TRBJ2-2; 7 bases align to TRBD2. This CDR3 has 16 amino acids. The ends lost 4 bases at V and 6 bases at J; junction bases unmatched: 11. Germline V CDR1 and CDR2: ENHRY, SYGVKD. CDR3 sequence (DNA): TGTGCCATCAGTGCCCCTCGTGGGGGGGTATCCGGGGAGCTGTTTTTT. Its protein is CAISAPRGGVSGELFF.

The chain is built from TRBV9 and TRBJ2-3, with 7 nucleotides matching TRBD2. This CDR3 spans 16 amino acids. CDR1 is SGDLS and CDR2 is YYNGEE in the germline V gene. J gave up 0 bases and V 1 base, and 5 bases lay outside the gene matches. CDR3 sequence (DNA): TGTGCCAGCAGCGTATTAGGTAGCGGGAGCACAGATACGCAGTATTTT. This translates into CASSVLGSGSTDTQYF. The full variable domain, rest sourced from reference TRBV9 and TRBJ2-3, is DSGVTQTPKHLITATGQRVTLRCSPRSGDLSVYWYQQSLDQGLQFLIQYYNGEERAKGNILERFSAQQFPDLHSELNLSSLELGDSALYFCASSVLGSGSTDTQYFGPGTRLTVL.

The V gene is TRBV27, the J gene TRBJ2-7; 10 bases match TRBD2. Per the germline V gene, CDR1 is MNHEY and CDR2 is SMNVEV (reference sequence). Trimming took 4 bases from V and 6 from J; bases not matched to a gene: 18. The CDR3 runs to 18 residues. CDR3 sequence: CASSSLAGAGLRAGEQYF. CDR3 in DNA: TGTGCCAGCAGTTCTCTAGCGGGAGCGGGGCTGCGGGCAGGCGAGCAGTACTTC.

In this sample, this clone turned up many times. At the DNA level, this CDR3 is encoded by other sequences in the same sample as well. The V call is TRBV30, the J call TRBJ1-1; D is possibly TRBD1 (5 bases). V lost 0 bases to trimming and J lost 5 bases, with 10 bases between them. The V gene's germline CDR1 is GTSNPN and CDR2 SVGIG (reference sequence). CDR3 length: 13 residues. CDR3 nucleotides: TGTGCCTGGAGTGTACAGGTGACGACTGAAGCTTTCTTT. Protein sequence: CAWSVQVTTEAFF.

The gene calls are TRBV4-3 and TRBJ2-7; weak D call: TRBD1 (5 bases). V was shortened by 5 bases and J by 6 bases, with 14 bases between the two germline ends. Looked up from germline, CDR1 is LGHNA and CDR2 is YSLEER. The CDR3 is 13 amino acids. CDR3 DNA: TGCGCCAGCAGCTTTGACAGATTTCGCGAGCAGTACTTC. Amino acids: CASSFDRFREQYF.

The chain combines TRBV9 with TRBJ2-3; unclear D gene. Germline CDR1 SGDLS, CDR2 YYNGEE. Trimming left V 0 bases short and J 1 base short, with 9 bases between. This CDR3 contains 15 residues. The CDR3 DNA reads TGTGCCAGCAGCGTAGGGCCGGTTCGCACAGATACGCAGTATTTT. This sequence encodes CASSVGPVRTDTQYF.

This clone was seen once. For the CDR3, the DNA is TGTGCCAGCAGCCCCGGGCAGCGTTCTGAAAAACTGTTTTTT. This encodes CASSPGQRSEKLFF. The J gene is TRBJ1-4, the V gene TRBV7-9; D unresolved. This CDR3 is built from 14 residues. Germline CDR1 and CDR2: SEHNR and FQNEAQ (reference sequence). The V gene lost 5 bases and the J gene lost 7 bases, with 14 bases spanning the gap.

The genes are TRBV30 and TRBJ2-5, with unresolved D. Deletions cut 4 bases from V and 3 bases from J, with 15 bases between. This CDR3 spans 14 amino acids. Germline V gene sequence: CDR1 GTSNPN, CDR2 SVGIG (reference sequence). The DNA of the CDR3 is TGTGCCTGGACGACGGTTAGTGCTGAAGAGACCCAGTACTTC. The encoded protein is CAWTTVSAEETQYF.

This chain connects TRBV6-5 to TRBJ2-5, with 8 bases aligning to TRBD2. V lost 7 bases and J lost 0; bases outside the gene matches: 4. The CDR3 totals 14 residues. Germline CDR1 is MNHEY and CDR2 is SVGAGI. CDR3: CASTQRGHQETQYF. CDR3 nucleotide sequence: TGTGCCAGCACCCAGCGGGGGCACCAAGAGACCCAGTACTTC.

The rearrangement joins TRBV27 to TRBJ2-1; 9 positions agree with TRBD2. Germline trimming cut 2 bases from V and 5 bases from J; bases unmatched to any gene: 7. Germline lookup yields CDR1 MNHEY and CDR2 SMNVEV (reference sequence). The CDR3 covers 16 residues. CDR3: CASSLVGTSIHNEQFF. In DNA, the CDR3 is TGTGCCAGCAGTTTAGTTGGGACTAGCATCCACAATGAGCAGTTCTTC.

CDR3 sequence (DNA): TGTGCCAGCAGCTCAAGACTAGCGGGGACGAACACCGGGGAGCTGTTTTTT. Its translation is CASSSRLAGTNTGELFF. The chain employs TRBV9 and TRBJ2-2, with 11 bases aligning to TRBD2. The V gene's germline CDR1 is SGDLS and CDR2 YYNGEE. Trimming took 4 bases from V and 0 from J; bases not matched to a gene: 5. The CDR3 covers 17 residues.

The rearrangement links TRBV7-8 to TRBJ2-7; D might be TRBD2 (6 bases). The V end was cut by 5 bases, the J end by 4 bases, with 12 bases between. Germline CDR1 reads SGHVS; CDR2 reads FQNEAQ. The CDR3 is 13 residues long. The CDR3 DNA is TGTGCCAGCAGCCGGGGACTGAGGTACGAGCAGTACTTC. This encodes CASSRGLRYEQYF.

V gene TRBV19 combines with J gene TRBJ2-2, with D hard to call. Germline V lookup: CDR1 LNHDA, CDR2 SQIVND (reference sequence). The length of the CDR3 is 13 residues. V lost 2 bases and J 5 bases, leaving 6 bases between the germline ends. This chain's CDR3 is CASSIILTGELFF. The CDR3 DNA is TGTGCCAGTAGTATAATTTTAACCGGGGAGCTGTTTTTT. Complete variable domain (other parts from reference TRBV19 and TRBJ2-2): DGGITQSPKYLFRKEGQNVTLSCEQNLNHDAMYWYRQDPGQGLRLIYYSQIVNDFQKGDIAEGYSVSREKKESFPLTVTSAQKNPTAFYLCASSIILTGELFFGEGSRLTVL.

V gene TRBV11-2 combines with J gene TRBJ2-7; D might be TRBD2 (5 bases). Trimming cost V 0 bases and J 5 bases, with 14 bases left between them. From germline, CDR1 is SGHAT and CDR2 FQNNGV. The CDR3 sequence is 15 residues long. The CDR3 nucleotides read TGTGCCAGCAGCTTAGATGATTTCGAGGGCCACGAGCAGTACTTC. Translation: CASSLDDFEGHEQYF.